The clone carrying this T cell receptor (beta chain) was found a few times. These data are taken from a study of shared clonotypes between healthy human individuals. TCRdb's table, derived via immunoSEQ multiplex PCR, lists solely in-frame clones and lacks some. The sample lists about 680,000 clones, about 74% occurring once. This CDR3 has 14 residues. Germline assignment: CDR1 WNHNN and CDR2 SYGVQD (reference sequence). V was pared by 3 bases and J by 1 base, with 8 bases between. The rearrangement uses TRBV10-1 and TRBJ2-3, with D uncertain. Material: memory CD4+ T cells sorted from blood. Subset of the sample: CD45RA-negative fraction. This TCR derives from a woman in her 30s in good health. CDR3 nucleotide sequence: TGCGCCAGCAGTGATCACCCCGGCACAGATACGCAGTATTTT. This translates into CASSDHPGTDTQYF.